This TCR beta chain was sequenced for a study of regulatory T cells in long-lasting Graves disease. V was pared by 6 bases and J by 7 bases, with 18 bases between. This CDR3 is 15 amino acids long. The authors built TCR beta libraries using iRepertoire HTBI primers and Arm-PCR of CDR3 regions. Each CDR3 protein gets one entry after TCRdb re-called the multiplex PCR reads with MiXCR. The data hold around 460,000 distinct CDR3 sequences, with 20% to 25% observed a single time. The sample's time point: persistent/refractory GD, antithyroid drugs over 5 years with positive TRAb. PBMC-extracted RNA yielded the TCR library. This clonotype was observed many times.

Sample: peripheral blood mononuclear cells (PBMCs), taken when the disease was refractory, from a patient treated with antithyroid drugs. The clonotype originates from a female donor with Graves disease. V is TRBV12-3 or TRBV12-4 and J is TRBJ1-4; D not certain. CDR3 region: CASRSPVPEIEKLFF. CDR3 coding DNA: TGTGCCAGCAGATCTCCGGTCCCTGAGATTGAAAAACTGTTTTTT.